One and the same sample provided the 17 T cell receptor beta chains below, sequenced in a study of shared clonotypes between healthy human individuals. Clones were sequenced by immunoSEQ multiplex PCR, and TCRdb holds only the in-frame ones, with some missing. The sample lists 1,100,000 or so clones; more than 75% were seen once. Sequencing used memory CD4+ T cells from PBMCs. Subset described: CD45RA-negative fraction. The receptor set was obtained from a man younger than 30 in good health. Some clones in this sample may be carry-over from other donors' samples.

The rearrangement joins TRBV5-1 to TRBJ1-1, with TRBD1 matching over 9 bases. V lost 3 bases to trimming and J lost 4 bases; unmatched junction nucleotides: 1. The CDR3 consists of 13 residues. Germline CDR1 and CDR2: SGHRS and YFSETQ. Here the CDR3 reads CASSWTGATEAFF. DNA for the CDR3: TGCGCCAGCAGCTGGACAGGGGCCACTGAAGCTTTCTTT. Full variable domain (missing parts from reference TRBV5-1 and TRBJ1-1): KAGVTQTPRYLIKTRGQQVTLSCSPISGHRSVSWYQQTPGQGLQFLFEYFSETQRNKGNFPGRFSGRQFSNSRSEMNVSTLELGDSALYLCASSWTGATEAFFGQGTRLTVV.

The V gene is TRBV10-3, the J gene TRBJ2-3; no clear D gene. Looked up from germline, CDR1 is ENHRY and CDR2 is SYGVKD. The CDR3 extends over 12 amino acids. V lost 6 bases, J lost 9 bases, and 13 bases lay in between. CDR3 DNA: TGTGCCATCAGCCGAGAAGGCGAAACGCAGTATTTT. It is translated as CAISREGETQYF.

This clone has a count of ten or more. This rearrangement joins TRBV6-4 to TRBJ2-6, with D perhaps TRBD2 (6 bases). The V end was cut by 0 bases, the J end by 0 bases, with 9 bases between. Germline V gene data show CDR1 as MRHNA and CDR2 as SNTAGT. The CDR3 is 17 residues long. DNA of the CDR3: TGTGCCAGCAGTGACTCTGGGAGGATCTCTGGGGCCAACGTCCTGACTTTC. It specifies CASSDSGRISGANVLTF.

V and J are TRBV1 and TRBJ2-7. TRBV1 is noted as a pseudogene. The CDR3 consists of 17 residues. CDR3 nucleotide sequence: TGCACCAGAAACTATCAGACGAGGACGGCGAGCTCCTACGAGCAGTACTTC. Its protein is CTRNYQTRTASSYEQYF.

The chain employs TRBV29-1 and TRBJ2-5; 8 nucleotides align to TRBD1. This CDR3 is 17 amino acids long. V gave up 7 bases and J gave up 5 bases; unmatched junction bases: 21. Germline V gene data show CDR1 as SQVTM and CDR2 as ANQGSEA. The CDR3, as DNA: TGCAGCGCCTCAGACACCGGGACAGGAACCTCGGGGGAGACCCAGTACTTC. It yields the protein CSASDTGTGTSGETQYF.

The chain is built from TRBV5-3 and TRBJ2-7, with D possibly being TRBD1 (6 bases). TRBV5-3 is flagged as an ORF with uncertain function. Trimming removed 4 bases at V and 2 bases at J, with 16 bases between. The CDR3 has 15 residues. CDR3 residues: CARSPQDSQPYEQYF. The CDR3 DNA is TGTGCCAGAAGCCCCCAGGACAGCCAGCCCTACGAGCAGTACTTC.

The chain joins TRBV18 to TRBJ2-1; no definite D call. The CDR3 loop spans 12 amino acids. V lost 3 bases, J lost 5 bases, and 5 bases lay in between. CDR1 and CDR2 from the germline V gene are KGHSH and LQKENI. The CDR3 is CASSPDHNEQFF. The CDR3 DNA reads TGTGCCAGCTCACCGGACCACAATGAGCAGTTCTTC. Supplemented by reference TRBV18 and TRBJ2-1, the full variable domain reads NAGVMQNPRHLVRRRGQEARLRCSPMKGHSHVYWYRQLPEEGLKFMVYLQKENIIDESGMPKERFSAEFPKEGPSILRIQQVVRGDSAAYFCASSPDHNEQFFGPGTRLTVL.

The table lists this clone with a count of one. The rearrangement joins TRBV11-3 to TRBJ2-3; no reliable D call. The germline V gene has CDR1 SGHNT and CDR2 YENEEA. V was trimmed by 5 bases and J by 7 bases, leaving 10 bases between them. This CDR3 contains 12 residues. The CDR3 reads CASSAGANTQYF. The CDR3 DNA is TGTGCCAGCAGCGCAGGCGCGAATACGCAGTATTTT.

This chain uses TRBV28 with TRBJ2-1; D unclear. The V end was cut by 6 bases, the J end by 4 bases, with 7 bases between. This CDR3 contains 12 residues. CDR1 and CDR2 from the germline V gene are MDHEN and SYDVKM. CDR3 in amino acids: CASRRVYNEQFF. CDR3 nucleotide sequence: TGTGCCAGCAGGAGAGTGTACAATGAGCAGTTCTTC.

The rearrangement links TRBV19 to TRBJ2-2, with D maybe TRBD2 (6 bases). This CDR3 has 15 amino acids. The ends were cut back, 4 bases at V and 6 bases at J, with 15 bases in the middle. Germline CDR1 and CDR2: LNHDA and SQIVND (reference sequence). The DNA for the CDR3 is TGTGCCAGTAGTAATCCGGGACTCCGGCCCGGGGAGCTGTTTTTT. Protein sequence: CASSNPGLRPGELFF.

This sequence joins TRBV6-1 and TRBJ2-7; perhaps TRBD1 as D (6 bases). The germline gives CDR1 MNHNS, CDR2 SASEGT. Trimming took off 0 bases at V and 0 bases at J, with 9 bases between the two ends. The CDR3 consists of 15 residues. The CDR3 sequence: CASSEAATGSYEQYF. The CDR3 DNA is TGTGCCAGCAGTGAAGCTGCGACAGGCTCCTACGAGCAGTACTTC.

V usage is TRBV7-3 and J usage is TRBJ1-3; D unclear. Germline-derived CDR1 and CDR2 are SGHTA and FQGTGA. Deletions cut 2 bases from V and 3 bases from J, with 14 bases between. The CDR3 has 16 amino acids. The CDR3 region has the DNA TGTGCCAGCAGCTTATTTGGGAGATCGGATGGAAACACCATATATTTT. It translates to CASSLFGRSDGNTIYF. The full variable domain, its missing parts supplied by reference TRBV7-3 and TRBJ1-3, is GAGVSQTPSNKVTEKGKYVELRCDPISGHTALYWYRQSLGQGPEFLIYFQGTGAADDSGLPNDRFFAVRPEGSVSTLKIQRTERGDSAVYLCASSLFGRSDGNTIYFGEGSWLTVV.

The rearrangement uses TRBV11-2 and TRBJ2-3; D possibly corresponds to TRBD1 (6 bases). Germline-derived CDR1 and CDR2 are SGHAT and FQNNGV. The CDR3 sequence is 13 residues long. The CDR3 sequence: CACGQGSTDTQYF. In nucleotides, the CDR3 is TGTGCATGTGGGCAGGGGAGCACAGATACGCAGTATTTT.

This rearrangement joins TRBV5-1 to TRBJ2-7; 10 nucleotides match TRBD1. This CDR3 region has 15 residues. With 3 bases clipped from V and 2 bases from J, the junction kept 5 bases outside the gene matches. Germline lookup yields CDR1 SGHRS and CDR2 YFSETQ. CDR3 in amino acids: CASSSGQGIAYEQYF. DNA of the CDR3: TGCGCCAGCAGCTCGGGACAGGGGATCGCCTACGAGCAGTACTTC.

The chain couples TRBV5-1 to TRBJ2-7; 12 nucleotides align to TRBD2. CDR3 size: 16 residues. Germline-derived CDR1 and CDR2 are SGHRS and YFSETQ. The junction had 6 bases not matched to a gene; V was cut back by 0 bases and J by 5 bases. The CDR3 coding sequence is TGCGCCAGCAGCTTGGATTCTAGCGGGAGGGCGGACGAGCAGTACTTC. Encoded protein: CASSLDSSGRADEQYF.

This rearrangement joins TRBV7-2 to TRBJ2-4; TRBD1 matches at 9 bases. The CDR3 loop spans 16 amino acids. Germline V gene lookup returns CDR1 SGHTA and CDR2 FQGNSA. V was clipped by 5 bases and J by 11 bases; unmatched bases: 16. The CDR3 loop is CASSPRTGAASSLQYF. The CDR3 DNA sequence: TGTGCCAGCAGCCCTCGGACAGGGGCCGCGTCAAGCCTTCAGTACTTC.

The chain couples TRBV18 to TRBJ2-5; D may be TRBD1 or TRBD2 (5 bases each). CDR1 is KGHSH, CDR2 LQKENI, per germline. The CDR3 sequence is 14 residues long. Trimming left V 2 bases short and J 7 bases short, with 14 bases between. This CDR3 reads CASSPGYPRGTQYF. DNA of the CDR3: TGTGCCAGCTCACCAGGGTACCCGAGGGGGACCCAGTACTTC.